The clone carrying this T cell receptor beta chain was seen once. The data belong to a study of blood T cell repertoires in COVID-19. Germline V gene lookup returns CDR1 SGHDN and CDR2 FVKESK. V shed 2 bases and J shed 7 bases, with 17 bases lying between them. The CDR3 contains 15 residues. The method was immunoSEQ multiplex PCR; TCRdb's version includes in-frame clones alone and lacks a portion of them. The table includes 200,000 to 300,000 clones, approximately 86% detected once. The chain combines TRBV14 with TRBJ2-5; a weak D match, TRBD1 (6 bases). Source material: peripheral blood. The sequence was collected from a woman aged 30 to 39 with acute or convalescent COVID-19. The CDR3 reads CASSQTQGPGGTQYF. CDR3 bases: TGTGCCAGCAGCCAAACGCAGGGGCCCGGAGGGACCCAGTACTTC.